This T cell receptor beta chain was captured by sequencing in a study of vaccination and CD4 T cells after COVID-19. Study-wide context: From HCoV-229E, HCoV-OC43, HCoV-NL63 and SARS-CoV-2, overlapping spike peptides were used to stimulate the cells.

A remark on this clonotype: What it binds is not known.

Treatment defined: roughly 10-day PBMC culture with coronavirus spike peptide pools or control peptides (ViraFEST assay). Germline V lookup: CDR1 MDHEN, CDR2 SYDVKM. V was cut by 6 bases and J by 0 bases, with 15 bases left in between. This CDR3 comprises 15 residues. CD4+ T cells that had been cultured provided DNA sequenced with the Oncomine TCR Beta short-read assay. Researchers extracted genomic DNA from CD4+ T cells that had been cultured. TCRdb re-called the PCR reads with MiXCR, one entry per CDR3 protein. The sample consists of about 19,000 distinct CDR3 sequences, approximately 50% of them appearing once.

The clonotype comes from a human donor who had recovered from COVID-19. The chain joins TRBV28 to TRBJ2-7, with D perhaps matching TRBD1 (6 bases). The sequencing input was CD4+ T cells from blood, cultured in vitro. As DNA, the CDR3 is TGTGCCAGCAGCCGGGGACACAGGAGCTCCTACGAGCAGTACTTC. Translated: CASSRGHRSSYEQYF.